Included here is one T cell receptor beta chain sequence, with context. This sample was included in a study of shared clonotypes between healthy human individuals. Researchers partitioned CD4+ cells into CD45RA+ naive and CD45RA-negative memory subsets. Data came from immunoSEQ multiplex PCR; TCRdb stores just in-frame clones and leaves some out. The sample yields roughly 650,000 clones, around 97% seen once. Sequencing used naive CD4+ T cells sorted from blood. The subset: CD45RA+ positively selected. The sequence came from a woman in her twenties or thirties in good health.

The CDR3 nucleotides are TGTGCCATCAGTGAGTCGATGGGGACCCAGTCCGGCTACACCTTC. The encoded protein is CAISESMGTQSGYTF. The genes are TRBV10-3 and TRBJ1-2, with D possibly TRBD1 on 5 matching bases. Germline-derived CDR1 and CDR2 are ENHRY and SYGVKD. This CDR3 contains 15 residues. Between the trimmed V and J ends, which lost 0 bases and 8 bases, there was a span of 16 bases.